This TCR beta chain originates from a study of regulatory T cells in long-lasting Graves disease. In building TCR beta libraries, iRepertoire HTBI primers were used together with Arm-PCR of CDR3 regions. TCRdb used MiXCR to reprocess the multiplex PCR reads, holding one entry per CDR3 protein. The table shows just over 600,000 distinct CDR3 sequences, with roughly 15% occurring only once. Broader study findings: It was peripheral blood alone, not thyroid tissue, that was studied.

Noted time point: newly diagnosed GD, antithyroid drugs for less than 3 months. The authors made the TCR library using RNA they extracted from PBMCs. This clonotype turned up a few times. The antigen is unknown. These same records also appear under a second study, on T cells in Graves' hyperthyroidism and ophthalmopathy. That report notes: HTBI primers were employed in a first-round RT-PCR of the TCR CDR3.

The sample here was peripheral blood mononuclear cells (PBMCs), taken at new diagnosis, from a patient treated with antithyroid drugs. The TCR sequence derives from a woman in her thirties with Graves disease.

The DNA for the CDR3 is TGTGCCACCAGTGACCCCGGACAGGGCTACAATCAGCCCCAGCATTTT. Its protein product is CATSDPGQGYNQPQHF. The gene calls are TRBV24-1 and TRBJ1-5; 8 bases are shared with TRBD1. CDR3 length: 16 amino acids. V was pared by 4 bases and J by 3 bases, with 7 bases of the junction left unmatched. Looked up from germline, CDR1 is KGHDR and CDR2 is SFDVKD.